These 29 T cell receptor beta chains were all obtained from the same sample, sequenced in a study of blood T cell repertoires in COVID-19. Sequenced by immunoSEQ multiplex PCR; TCRdb stores in-frame clones only, minus some. The sample consists of fewer than 200,000 clones, approximately 78% of them appearing once. Sample: PBMCs or T cells enriched from blood (not recorded which). Every receptor here comes from a woman between 45 and 60 years old who had recovered from COVID-19.

The V gene is TRBV2, the J gene TRBJ1-2; 7 nucleotides agree with TRBD1. CDR1 SNHLY and CDR2 FYNNEI come from the germline V gene. Trimming at V came to 7 bases and at J to 4 bases, leaving 3 bases not matched to a gene. The length of the CDR3 is 12 residues. In nucleotides, the CDR3 is TGTGCCAGCAACACAGGGGCCTATGGCTACACCTTC. Its translation: CASNTGAYGYTF.

This clone showed up just once. The V call is TRBV19, the J call TRBJ2-1; 11 bases match TRBD2. CDR3 length: 15 amino acids. In germline, CDR1 is LNHDA, CDR2 SQIVND (reference sequence). V gave up 10 bases and J gave up 2 bases; unmatched junction bases: 7. CDR3 amino acids: CATRGLAGTYNEQFF. The CDR3 DNA follows: TGTGCCACCCGCGGACTAGCGGGTACCTACAATGAGCAGTTCTTC. The whole variable domain, filled in from reference TRBV19 and TRBJ2-1, reads DGGITQSPKYLFRKEGQNVTLSCEQNLNHDAMYWYRQDPGQGLRLIYYSQIVNDFQKGDIAEGYSVSREKKESFPLTVTSAQKNPTAFYLCATRGLAGTYNEQFFGPGTRLTVL.

This clone appeared once. This rearrangement joins TRBV11-3 to TRBJ2-5, with 8 bases matching TRBD1. Per germline, CDR1 SGHNT and CDR2 YENEEA. The V gene end was trimmed by 1 base and the J gene end by 2 bases; junction bases not matched to a gene: 15. The CDR3 totals 19 residues. The CDR3 DNA reads as TGTGCCAGCAGCTTAGGTGCCCCGCTTCGGACAGGGAAACAAGAGACCCAGTACTTC. This translates into CASSLGAPLRTGKQETQYF. Complete variable domain (other parts from reference TRBV11-3 and TRBJ2-5): EAGVVQSPRYKIIEKKQPVAFWCNPISGHNTLYWYLQNLGQGPELLIRYENEEAVDDSQLPKDRFSAERLKGVDSTLKIQPAELGDSAVYLCASSLGAPLRTGKQETQYFGPGTRLLVL.

The gene calls are TRBV7-2 and TRBJ1-2; the D gene is possibly TRBD1 (5 bases). Germline CDR1 SGHTA, CDR2 FQGNSA. V gave up 4 bases and J gave up 8 bases, with 17 bases separating them. This CDR3 is 14 amino acids long. CDR3 coding DNA: TGTGCCAGCAGCTCTAATCAGGGAAAGAGCGGCTACACCTTC. This sequence encodes CASSSNQGKSGYTF.

The gene calls are TRBV11-2 and TRBJ2-3; 7 bases align to TRBD2. This CDR3 spans 16 amino acids. J lost 1 base, V lost 2 bases, and 6 bases had no gene match. Germline CDR1 is SGHAT and CDR2 is FQNNGV. CDR3 loop: CASSLIPGLGTDTQYF. The DNA for the CDR3 is TGTGCCAGCAGCTTAATCCCCGGACTAGGCACAGATACGCAGTATTTT.

The chain recombines TRBV27 with TRBJ2-1; perhaps TRBD1 as D (6 bases). The CDR3 is 18 residues long. The germline V and J ends were trimmed by 5 bases and 9 bases, with 29 bases remaining between them. Germline loops: CDR1 MNHEY, CDR2 SMNVEV (reference sequence). CDR3 in DNA: TGTGCCAGCAGTCGGGACCACTCCGGGACACGGAGGCTCGTTGAGCAGTTCTTC. Its protein is CASSRDHSGTRRLVEQFF.

The DNA for the CDR3 is TGTGCCTGGAGCGAACCCAGCGGCCTGTACCAAGAGACCCAGTACTTC. This gives the protein CAWSEPSGLYQETQYF. The V call is TRBV30, the J call TRBJ2-5; the D gene is possibly TRBD2 (5 bases). The germline V and J ends were trimmed by 3 bases and 0 bases, with 17 bases remaining between them. The germline CDR1 and CDR2 sequences are GTSNPN and SVGIG (reference sequence). CDR3 length: 16 residues.

V and J are TRBV18 and TRBJ1-4, with 9 bases matching TRBD1. Germline V CDR1 and CDR2: KGHSH, LQKENI. J lost 9 bases, V lost 8 bases, and 10 bases had no gene match. The CDR3 contains 14 residues. This CDR3 is CASTTGGRIKKLFF. CDR3 nucleotide sequence: TGTGCCAGCACTACAGGGGGCCGGATAAAAAAACTGTTTTTT. The full variable domain, its missing parts supplied by reference TRBV18 and TRBJ1-4, is NAGVMQNPRHLVRRRGQEARLRCSPMKGHSHVYWYRQLPEEGLKFMVYLQKENIIDESGMPKERFSAEFPKEGPSILRIQQVVRGDSAAYFCASTTGGRIKKLFFGSGTQLSVL.

The J gene is TRBJ2-3, the V gene TRBV5-1, with a possible D match to TRBD1 (6 bases). CDR1 is SGHRS, CDR2 YFSETQ, per germline. V lost 1 base, J lost 6 bases, and 12 bases lay in between. This CDR3 is 14 amino acids long. CDR3 sequence: CASSLTGQGDTQYF. The CDR3 DNA reads TGCGCCAGCAGCTTGACTGGTCAGGGGGATACGCAGTATTTT.

The gene calls are TRBV10-1 and TRBJ1-5; no firm D call. The CDR3 length is 12 residues. Germline V lookup: CDR1 WNHNN, CDR2 SYGVQD (reference sequence). The V end was cut by 3 bases, the J end by 6 bases, with 6 bases between. The CDR3 is CASSESGQPQHF. The CDR3 region has the DNA TGCGCCAGCAGTGAAAGCGGTCAGCCCCAGCATTTT.

The chain combines TRBV30 with TRBJ2-3; the D is unclear. This CDR3 is 13 amino acids long. The V and J ends lost 6 bases and 3 bases respectively, with 13 bases between them. Germline V gene sequence: CDR1 GTSNPN, CDR2 SVGIG (reference sequence). The CDR3 spells CACPGSPTDTQYF. CDR3 DNA: TGTGCCTGCCCAGGCTCTCCTACAGATACGCAGTATTTT. The whole variable domain, filled in from reference TRBV30 and TRBJ2-3, reads SQTIHQWPATLVQPVGSPLSLECTVEGTSNPNLYWYRQAAGRGLQLLFYSVGIGQISSEVPQNLSASRPQDRQFILSSKKLLLSDSGFYLCACPGSPTDTQYFGPGTRLTVL.

CDR3 sequence (DNA): TGTGCCAGTAGTAAAAATCCGGGGGGCGAAAAACTGTTTTTT. This gives the protein CASSKNPGGEKLFF. The genes are TRBV19 and TRBJ1-4; possibly TRBD1 for D (6 bases). Germline lookup yields CDR1 LNHDA and CDR2 SQIVND (reference sequence). The CDR3 covers 14 residues. Deletions cut 4 bases from V and 8 bases from J, with 14 bases between.

The chain links TRBV7-2 to TRBJ2-7, with TRBD2 matching over 10 bases. Germline assignment: CDR1 SGHTA and CDR2 FQGNSA. The length of the CDR3 is 16 residues. V lost 5 bases to trimming and J lost 0 bases; unmatched junction nucleotides: 7. Written as DNA, the CDR3 is TGTGCCAGCAGCCCACCTAGCGGGAGAATCTCCTACGAGCAGTACTTC. Translation: CASSPPSGRISYEQYF.

Written as DNA, the CDR3 is TGTGCCAGCAGTGAAGCGGTGGGACTTAGCAATCAGCCCCAGCATTTT. Amino acids: CASSEAVGLSNQPQHF. This chain joins TRBV2 and TRBJ1-5, with D perhaps TRBD1 (5 bases). CDR3 size: 16 residues. Trimming removed 0 bases from V and 0 bases from J, with 9 bases in between. The germline V gene has CDR1 SNHLY and CDR2 FYNNEI. Supplemented by reference TRBV2 and TRBJ1-5, the full variable domain reads EPEVTQTPSHQVTQMGQEVILRCVPISNHLYFYWYRQILGQKVEFLVSFYNNEISEKSEIFDDQFSVERPDGSNFTLKIRSTKLEDSAMYFCASSEAVGLSNQPQHFGDGTRLSIL.

This chain links TRBV18 with TRBJ1-3; D possibly corresponds to TRBD1 (6 bases). Germline CDR1 and CDR2: KGHSH and LQKENI. The CDR3 contains 17 residues. The V gene lost 1 base and the J gene lost 0 bases, with 13 bases spanning the gap. The chain's CDR3 is CASSPQQGLHSGNTIYF. The CDR3 nucleotides read TGTGCCAGCTCACCACAGCAGGGGCTCCACTCTGGAAACACCATATATTTT.

This chain links TRBV18 with TRBJ1-5; 7 nucleotides align to TRBD1. The CDR3 contains 18 residues. The V gene's germline CDR1 is KGHSH and CDR2 LQKENI. J was trimmed by 0 bases and V by 3 bases; bases with no gene match: 11. Written as DNA, the CDR3 is TGTGCCAGCTCACCCAATTACAGGGGTGGGAGTAGCAATCAGCCCCAGCATTTT. Translation: CASSPNYRGGSSNQPQHF.

About this clone itself: The junction shows a germline mismatch at one end, possibly a read error. J is TRBJ2-5 and V is TRBV15; possible D gene TRBD1, 6 bases. The germline V gene encodes CDR1 LNHNV and CDR2 YYDKDF (reference sequence). The CDR3 consists of 15 residues. The CDR3 region has the DNA TGTGCCACCAGCGCCGGGACGGCTGCAGGGGAGACCCAATACTTC. This sequence encodes CATSAGTAAGETQYF.

The rearrangement joins TRBV27 to TRBJ1-1, with D possibly being TRBD1 (6 bases). Per the germline V gene, CDR1 is MNHEY and CDR2 is SMNVEV (reference sequence). V lost 5 bases and J lost 4, with 23 bases in between. The CDR3 runs 17 residues. The CDR3 spells CASSDLIGGGLATEAFF. The CDR3 DNA reads TGTGCCAGCAGTGACCTTATAGGGGGAGGGTTGGCCACTGAAGCTTTCTTT.

The chain recombines TRBV28 with TRBJ2-7; the match to TRBD1 covers 12 bases. The CDR3 runs 14 residues. Unmatched junction bases numbered 9, after V lost 8 bases and J lost 7 bases. Germline lookup yields CDR1 MDHEN and CDR2 SYDVKM. The CDR3 region is CASHLGQGAREQYF. DNA for the CDR3: TGTGCCAGCCACTTGGGACAGGGGGCGAGGGAGCAGTACTTC.

This clone was seen only once. The chain joins TRBV28 to TRBJ2-4; 12 bases fit TRBD1. Per the germline V gene, CDR1 is MDHEN and CDR2 is SYDVKM. This CDR3 has 15 residues. V shed 8 bases and J 8 bases; nucleotides not matched to a gene: 10. The CDR3: CASAGDRGRGDIQYF. The CDR3 DNA reads TGTGCCAGCGCGGGGGACAGGGGGCGCGGTGACATTCAGTACTTC.

The chain combines TRBV11-2 with TRBJ2-5; 14 nucleotides line up with TRBD2. There are 18 residues in the CDR3. The germline V gene encodes CDR1 SGHAT and CDR2 FQNNGV. The ends lost 1 base at V and 4 bases at J; junction bases unmatched: 8. CDR3 amino acids: CASSLVGLAGVIGETQYF. In nucleotides, the CDR3 is TGTGCCAGCAGCTTAGTGGGACTAGCGGGAGTGATCGGAGAGACCCAGTACTTC.

This chain links TRBV18 with TRBJ1-2, with unresolved D. V lost 3 bases and J 6 bases, leaving 17 bases between the germline ends. Germline CDR1 is KGHSH and CDR2 is LQKENI. The CDR3 totals 15 residues. The CDR3 bases are TGTGCCAGCTCACCGGGTCTGGAGGGCTCCCATGGCTACACCTTC. This codes for CASSPGLEGSHGYTF.

This chain links TRBV7-9 with TRBJ1-5; TRBD1 aligns across 8 bases. The junction had 4 bases not matched to a gene; V was cut back by 6 bases and J by 3 bases. Germline lookup yields CDR1 SEHNR and CDR2 FQNEAQ (reference sequence). The CDR3 contains 14 residues. The DNA of the CDR3 is TGTGCCAGCAGTCGGACAGGGAACAATCAGCCCCAGCATTTT. Protein product: CASSRTGNNQPQHF.

The chain carries TRBV29-1 and TRBJ2-3; D call uncertain. The V gene lost 4 bases and the J gene lost 2 bases, with 7 bases spanning the gap. Germline CDR1 is SQVTM and CDR2 is ANQGSEA. The CDR3 contains 12 residues. CDR3 bases: TGCAGCGTTGCAGGAATCACAGATACGCAGTATTTT. Translation gives CSVAGITDTQYF.

This clone was recorded once. The germline gene is not matched at one end of the junction; a read error may be the cause. V and J are TRBV30 and TRBJ2-7, with a weak D call TRBD2 (7 bases). Germline V CDR1 and CDR2: GTSNPN, SVGIG (reference sequence). There are 11 residues in the CDR3. The CDR3 region is CAWSFGGLYLF. CDR3 DNA: TGTGCCTGGAGTTTCGGGGGGCTTTATCTTTTC.

The rearrangement joins TRBV6-1 to TRBJ1-1; no clear D. The CDR3 is made up of 13 amino acids. Germline V CDR1 and CDR2: MNHNS, SASEGT. Trimming took 1 base from V and 3 from J, leaving 6 bases between them. This CDR3 reads CASSEVGDTEAFF. CDR3 nucleotide sequence: TGTGCCAGCAGTGAAGTGGGAGACACTGAAGCTTTCTTT.

This chain joins TRBV7-9 and TRBJ2-7; 12 nucleotides agree with TRBD1. The V gene's germline CDR1 is SEHNR and CDR2 FQNEAQ (reference sequence). CDR3 length equals 13 residues. V lost 6 bases, J lost 10 bases, and 7 bases stayed unmatched. The CDR3: CASRTGTGGSQYF. For the CDR3, the DNA is TGTGCCAGCAGAACCGGGACAGGGGGCTCCCAGTACTTC.

This clone turned up a few times. The chain couples TRBV5-1 to TRBJ1-2, with D possibly being TRBD1 (5 bases). This CDR3 comprises 14 residues. V lost 1 base and J lost 3, with 10 bases in between. Germline CDR1 reads SGHRS; CDR2 reads YFSETQ. The CDR3 coding sequence is TGCGCCAGCAGCTTGCTGGGGCAGCACTATGGCTACACCTTC. This encodes CASSLLGQHYGYTF.

The gene calls are TRBV7-9 and TRBJ1-5, with 8 bases fitting TRBD1. The CDR3 runs to 18 residues. V lost 3 bases to trimming and J lost 1 base; unmatched junction nucleotides: 11. Germline V gene data show CDR1 as SEHNR and CDR2 as FQNEAQ (reference sequence). The chain's CDR3 is CASSFIGGQGASNQPQHF. The CDR3 bases are TGTGCCAGCAGCTTTATCGGAGGGCAGGGGGCCAGCAATCAGCCCCAGCATTTT.